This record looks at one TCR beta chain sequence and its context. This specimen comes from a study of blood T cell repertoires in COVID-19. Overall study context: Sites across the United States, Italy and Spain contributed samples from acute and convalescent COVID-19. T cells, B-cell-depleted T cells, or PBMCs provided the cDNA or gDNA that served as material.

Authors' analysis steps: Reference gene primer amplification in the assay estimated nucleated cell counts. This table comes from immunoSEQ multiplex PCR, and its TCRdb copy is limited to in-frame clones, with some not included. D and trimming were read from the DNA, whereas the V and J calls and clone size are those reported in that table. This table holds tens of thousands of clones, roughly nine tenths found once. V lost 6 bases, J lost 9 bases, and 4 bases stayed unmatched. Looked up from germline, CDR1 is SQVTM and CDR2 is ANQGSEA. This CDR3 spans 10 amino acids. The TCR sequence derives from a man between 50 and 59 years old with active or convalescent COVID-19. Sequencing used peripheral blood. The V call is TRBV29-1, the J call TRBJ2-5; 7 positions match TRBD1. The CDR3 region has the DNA TGCAGCGTGGAGGACAGGCCCCAGTACTTC. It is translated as CSVEDRPQYF. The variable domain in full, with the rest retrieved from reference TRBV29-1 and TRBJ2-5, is SAVISQKPSRDICQRGTSLTIQCQVDSQVTMMFWYRQQPGQSLTLIATANQGSEATYESGFVIDKFPISRPNLTFSTLTVSNMSPEDSSIYLCSVEDRPQYFGPGTRLLVL.